Listed below are T cell receptor beta chains from one sample, sequenced in a study of CD8 T cells in Susac syndrome. MiXCR was run by TCRdb on the immunoSEQ multiplex PCR reads, yielding one entry per CDR3 protein. Of approximately 190,000 distinct CDR3 sequences in the sample, approximately 96% were seen once. Input material: CD4+ T cells from PBMCs. Receptors were obtained from a human donor with Susac syndrome. Each CDR3 is given with its conserved first and last residue. A D gene is named only where the DNA matches it firmly. Not all rows give a size; the values are once, few, many and, for expanded clones, a class.

clone_size	v_call	j_call	d_call	cdr3_aa	cdr3_nt
NA	TRBV5-1	TRBJ2-3	NA	CASGRGDTQYF	TGCGCCAGCGGACGTGGAGATACGCAGTATTTT
NA	TRBV6-5	TRBJ1-2	NA	CASSYVGIQPYGYTF	TGTGCCAGCAGTTACGTAGGCATTCAGCCCTATGGCTACACCTTC
NA	TRBV11-2	TRBJ2-3	NA	CASSLGGRASTDTQYF	TGTGCCAGCAGCTTAGGTGGCAGGGCAAGCACAGATACGCAGTATTTT
NA	TRBV20-1	TRBJ2-5	NA	CSAYRDLQETQYF	TGCAGTGCGTACCGGGACCTCCAAGAGACCCAGTACTTC
NA	TRBV20-1	TRBJ1-2	NA	CSARALGQNYGYTF	TGCAGTGCTAGAGCCCTCGGACAGAACTATGGCTACACCTTC
NA	TRBV7-7	TRBJ2-3	TRBD2	CASSPGLAGEDTQYF	TGTGCCAGCAGCCCCGGACTAGCGGGGGAAGATACGCAGTATTTT
few	TRBV18	TRBJ2-7	NA	CASRGDSSYEQYF	TGTGCCAGCCGCGGGGACAGTTCCTACGAGCAGTACTTC
NA	TRBV7-2	TRBJ2-7	NA	CASTPTSREQYF	TGTGCCAGCACCCCCACATCGCGGGAGCAGTACTTC
NA	TRBV19	TRBJ2-6	NA	CASSIADSGANVLTF	TGTGCCAGTAGTATAGCGGACTCTGGGGCCAACGTCCTGACTTTC
NA	TRBV5-4	TRBJ2-5	TRBD1	CASSLAGQGEGTQYF	TGTGCCAGCAGCTTGGCCGGACAGGGGGAAGGGACCCAGTACTTC
NA	TRBV7-9	TRBJ1-2	NA	CASSQRTVGYTF	TGTGCCAGCAGCCAGAGGACAGTAGGCTACACCTTC
NA	TRBV30	TRBJ1-3	NA	CAWRAGTVKAIYF	TGTGCCTGGAGGGCGGGGACCGTCAAGGCCATATATTTT
NA	TRBV5-4	TRBJ2-5	NA	CASSQAGASQETQYF	TGTGCCAGCAGCCAGGCGGGGGCCTCACAAGAGACCCAGTACTTC
NA	TRBV20-1	TRBJ2-7	TRBD1	CSARVLVDRGAEQYF	TGCAGTGCTAGAGTTTTAGTGGACAGGGGCGCCGAGCAGTACTTC
NA	TRBV30	TRBJ1-1	NA	CAWKPLSGVNTEAFF	TGTGCCTGGAAGCCGCTTTCGGGGGTGAACACTGAAGCTTTCTTT
NA	TRBV20-1	TRBJ2-7	TRBD2	CSAAELGGKNEQYF	TGCAGTGCGGCGGAATTGGGAGGGAAAAACGAGCAGTACTTC
few	TRBV2	TRBJ1-5	NA	CASSGSNQPQHF	TGTGCCAGCAGTGGTAGCAATCAGCCCCAGCATTTT
NA	TRBV30	TRBJ1-5	TRBD1	CAWSEGDRGNQPQHF	TGTGCCTGGAGTGAAGGCGACAGGGGAAATCAGCCCCAGCATTTT
NA	TRBV9	TRBJ2-1	TRBD2	CASSPSPRVAGGPYEQFF	TGTGCCAGCAGCCCGAGCCCAAGGGTGGCGGGGGGCCCCTATGAGCAGTTCTTC
NA	TRBV11-1	TRBJ1-4	NA	CASSRFRNQNEKLFF	TGTGCCAGCAGCAGGTTCAGGAACCAGAATGAAAAACTGTTTTTT
NA	TRBV11-2	TRBJ2-7	TRBD1	CASSPQGAYYEQYF	TGTGCCAGCAGCCCACAGGGGGCCTACTACGAGCAGTACTTC
NA	TRBV24-1	TRBJ1-1	NA	CATSDLAEISPLNTEAFF	TGTGCCACCAGTGATTTGGCGGAGATCAGCCCTTTGAACACTGAAGCTTTCTTT
NA	TRBV25-1	TRBJ1-2	NA	CASSADGPYGYTF	TGTGCCAGCAGTGCGGACGGACCATATGGCTACACCTTC
NA	TRBV12-3/TRBV12-4	TRBJ1-4	NA	CASSMRGANEKLFF	TGTGCCAGCAGCATGAGGGGTGCCAATGAAAAACTGTTTTTT
NA	TRBV20-1	TRBJ2-7	TRBD1	CSGQGSSYEQYF	TGCAGTGGACAGGGATCTAGCTACGAGCAGTACTTC
NA	TRBV29-1	TRBJ2-3	TRBD2	CSVGERGHTDTQYF	TGCAGCGTTGGAGAGCGGGGGCACACAGATACGCAGTATTTT
NA	TRBV3-1	TRBJ2-7	TRBD2	CASSPGLAGGFGSYEQYF	TGTGCCAGCAGCCCGGGACTAGCGGGGGGCTTTGGTTCCTACGAGCAGTACTTC
NA	TRBV29-1	TRBJ2-7	NA	CSVEEYGEQYF	TGCAGCGTTGAAGAATACGGGGAGCAGTACTTC
NA	TRBV29-1	TRBJ2-3	TRBD2	CSVERLLLAGSTDTQYF	TGCAGCGTTGAAAGGTTGTTACTAGCGGGGAGCACAGATACGCAGTATTTT
few	TRBV20-1	TRBJ1-4	NA	CSADSTNEKLFF	TGCAGTGCGGACTCAACTAATGAAAAACTGTTTTTT
NA	TRBV3-1	TRBJ2-7	NA	CASSQGAQGVREQYF	TGTGCCAGCAGCCAAGGCGCACAGGGAGTTCGCGAGCAGTACTTC
NA	TRBV29-1	TRBJ1-2	TRBD1	CSVDYGTDYGYTF	TGCAGCGTAGACTATGGGACAGACTATGGCTACACCTTC
NA	TRBV25-1	TRBJ1-2	TRBD1	CASSELGQGAYGYTF	TGTGCCAGCAGTGAATTGGGACAGGGGGCCTATGGCTACACCTTC
NA	TRBV20-1	TRBJ2-1	NA	CIPIPPEQFF	TGCATCCCAATACCTCCTGAGCAGTTCTTC
NA	TRBV30	TRBJ2-2	NA	CAWSPSSGELFF	TGTGCCTGGAGTCCCTCGTCCGGGGAGCTGTTTTTT
NA	TRBV4-1	TRBJ2-1	TRBD2	CASSQVGLAGGNEQFF	TGCGCCAGCAGCCAAGTCGGACTAGCGGGGGGAAATGAGCAGTTCTTC
NA	TRBV3-1	TRBJ2-2	TRBD1	CASSQGGHRGTGELFF	TGTGCCAGCAGCCAAGGAGGCCACAGGGGCACCGGGGAGCTGTTTTTT
NA	TRBV30	TRBJ1-1	NA	CAWSGGWGRYEAFF	TGTGCCTGGAGTGGAGGCTGGGGAAGGTATGAAGCTTTCTTT
NA	TRBV7-3	TRBJ2-1	TRBD2	CASSSGGGESNEQFF	TGTGCCAGCAGCTCTGGGGGGGGAGAGAGTAATGAGCAGTTCTTC
NA	TRBV30	TRBJ1-2	TRBD1	CAWSVQGNNGYTF	TGTGCCTGGAGTGTACAGGGGAACAATGGCTACACCTTC
NA	TRBV5-1	TRBJ2-4	TRBD2	CASSLDRGDIQYF	TGCGCCAGCAGCTTGGATCGGGGGGACATTCAGTACTTC
few	TRBV21-1	TRBJ1-2	NA	CASSRREVGYTF	TGTGCCAGCAGCCGCCGGGAGGTTGGCTACACCTTC
once	TRBV10-3	TRBJ1-5	NA	CAISETGILPQHF	TGTGCCATCAGTGAAACCGGCATCCTGCCCCAGCATTTT
once	TRBV29-1	TRBJ1-2	TRBD1	CSVGGKGQGYGYTF	TGCAGCGTTGGGGGGAAAGGACAGGGGTACGGCTACACCTTC
NA	TRBV7-9	TRBJ1-2	NA	CASEYTGNSRGYTF	TGTGCCAGCGAATACACGGGAAATTCGAGGGGCTACACCTTC
NA	TRBV7-7	TRBJ2-3	NA	CASSLGTASDTQYF	TGTGCCAGCAGCTTGGGGACTGCCTCAGATACGCAGTATTTT
once	TRBV4-2	TRBJ2-2	NA	CASSQSVLYGELFF	TGTGCCAGCAGCCAATCGGTCCTCTACGGGGAGCTGTTTTTT
NA	TRBV20-1	TRBJ2-5	NA	CSASGAVTAQETQYF	TGCAGTGCTAGTGGGGCAGTCACGGCCCAAGAGACCCAGTACTTC
NA	TRBV20-1	TRBJ2-5	TRBD1	CSASDLRGRGPELYQETQYF	TGCAGTGCTAGTGATCTAAGGGGCAGGGGGCCAGAACTGTACCAAGAGACCCAGTACTTC
NA	TRBV4-2	TRBJ1-5	TRBD1	CASSPRGQGAAQPQHF	TGTGCCAGCAGCCCGAGGGGACAGGGGGCGGCTCAGCCCCAGCATTTT
once	TRBV6-5	TRBJ2-7	NA	CASRAPGAYEQYF	TGTGCCAGCAGAGCTCCAGGGGCCTACGAGCAGTACTTC
NA	TRBV12-3/TRBV12-4	TRBJ1-2	NA	CASSSPGYGYTF	TGTGCCAGCAGTTCACCTGGCTATGGCTACACCTTC
NA	TRBV7-2	TRBJ2-5	TRBD1	CASSPDRGLRETQYF	TGTGCCAGCAGCCCGGACAGGGGGCTCAGAGAGACCCAGTACTTC
NA	TRBV7-2	TRBJ1-2	NA	CASSYGPATSNYGYTF	TGTGCCAGCAGCTATGGGCCAGCTACTTCTAACTATGGCTACACCTTC
NA	TRBV27	TRBJ2-5	TRBD1	CASRPVQGYQETQYF	TGTGCCAGCAGACCAGTACAGGGGTACCAAGAGACCCAGTACTTC